A single TCR beta chain is shown here with its context. This specimen comes from a study of cytomegalovirus exposure and HLA in healthy donors. Use of 60 Vbeta and 13 Jbeta primers characterized the PCR. This table comes from immunoSEQ multiplex PCR, and its TCRdb copy is limited to in-frame clones, with some not included. The sample has about 120,000 clones, 70% to 80% seen once. V was pared by 3 bases and J by 7 bases, with 16 bases between. The germline CDR1 and CDR2 sequences are SEHNR and FQNEAQ (reference sequence). This CDR3 is 15 amino acids long. The chain employs TRBV7-9 and TRBJ2-1; possibly TRBD1 for D (7 bases). The sequence came from a woman aged 40 to 50 in good health and CMV-seropositive. The sequenced material came from PBMCs. The CDR3 here is CASSFRETGLNEQFF. The CDR3 DNA sequence: TGTGCCAGCAGCTTTCGGGAGACAGGGTTGAATGAGCAGTTCTTC.